Below, 4 T cell receptor beta chains from the same sample are listed, as sequenced in a study of regulatory T cells in long-lasting Graves disease. Both iRepertoire HTBI primers and Arm-PCR of CDR3 regions were used to build the TCR beta libraries. In TCRdb, the multiplex PCR reads were re-called with MiXCR into one record per CDR3 protein. Among 350,000 to 500,000 distinct CDR3 sequences, 21% were seen once, and the ten largest hold approximately 15%. As for time point: persistent/refractory GD, antithyroid drugs over 5 years with positive TRAb. From PBMCs, RNA was extracted and then used to make the TCR library. Specimen: peripheral blood mononuclear cells (PBMCs), collected when the disease was refractory, from a patient treated with antithyroid drugs. Every receptor here comes from a female donor with Graves disease.

V gene TRBV3-1 combines with J gene TRBJ2-3, with 7 bases fitting TRBD2. With 4 bases clipped from V and 4 bases from J, the junction kept 8 bases outside the gene matches. This CDR3 is built from 15 residues. Germline CDR1 is LGHDT and CDR2 is YNNKEL (reference sequence). In nucleotides, the CDR3 is TGTGCCAGCAGCCTCCGCGGACTAGACGCAGATACGCAGTATTTT. Translation: CASSLRGLDADTQYF.

Many counts were recorded for this clonotype. This chain uses TRBV24-1 with TRBJ1-5; D call uncertain. Germline V gene lookup returns CDR1 KGHDR and CDR2 SFDVKD. V lost 3 bases, J lost 5 bases, and 10 bases lay in between. There are 14 residues in the CDR3. CDR3 sequence reads: CATSDGRADQPQHF. Here the CDR3 DNA reads TGTGCCACCAGTGATGGGAGGGCTGATCAGCCCCAGCATTTT.

This clonotype has a count of ten or more. The gene calls are TRBV28 and TRBJ2-6; no clear D. V lost 2 bases and J 3 bases, leaving 11 bases between the germline ends. The CDR3 is 16 amino acids. Looked up from germline, CDR1 is MDHEN and CDR2 is SYDVKM. CDR3 in DNA: TGTGCCAGCAGTTTAGTCAGCCTAGGTGGGGCCAACGTCCTGACTTTC. It is translated as CASSLVSLGGANVLTF.

This clonotype was detected ten times or more. This chain joins TRBV27 and TRBJ2-4; D is undetermined. This CDR3 is 16 amino acids long. CDR1 and CDR2 (germline): MNHEY, SMNVEV (reference sequence). V was cut by 0 bases and J by 0 bases, with 9 bases left in between. The CDR3 region is CASSLSPELAKNIQYF. In DNA, the CDR3 is TGTGCCAGCAGTTTATCCCCAGAGCTAGCCAAAAACATTCAGTACTTC.